The sequence of this T cell receptor (beta chain) was determined in a study of blood T cell repertoires in COVID-19. As originally analysed: Quantification of nucleated cells was approximated via reference gene primer amplification. Measured with immunoSEQ multiplex PCR; TCRdb has only the in-frame clones, and not every one. V and J calls and clone size are those listed in that table; D and trimming were worked out from the DNA. The sample includes roughly 180,000 clones, 70% to 90% of them seen just once. Trimming pared 5 bases from V and 2 bases from J, leaving 9 bases between. Germline V gene lookup returns CDR1 SEHNR and CDR2 FQNEAQ (reference sequence). The CDR3 covers 14 residues. Concerning this clone: The sample holds other DNA sequences that translate to the same CDR3.

The sequencing sample was made of peripheral blood. The source of this sequence is a woman in her 30s with acute or convalescent COVID-19. The chain uses TRBV7-9 and TRBJ1-4; tentative D call: TRBD1 (5 bases). The CDR3 loop is CASSLRATNEKLFF. The CDR3, as DNA: TGTGCCAGCAGCCTCAGGGCGACTAATGAAAAACTGTTTTTT.